The next 10 T cell receptor beta chains were all read from a single sample in a study of T cell responses to AZD1222 COVID-19 vaccine. Profiled with immunoSEQ multiplex PCR; TCRdb holds only in-frame clones, not every one. The table lists around 130,000 clones, nearly 90% of them singletons. The sample was peripheral blood, taken 28 days after the second AZD1222 dose. The receptors stem from an adult who received the AZD1222 COVID-19 vaccine.

This chain uses TRBV10-1 with TRBJ2-1, with 7 bases matching TRBD1. The trim removed 3 bases at V and 8 bases at J, leaving 10 bases unmatched. The CDR3 has 15 amino acids. Germline CDR1 and CDR2: WNHNN and SYGVQD (reference sequence). CDR3 nucleotide sequence: TGCGCCAGCAGTGACCCCAGGGGGTCTGGCGATGAGCAGTTCTTC. Translation gives CASSDPRGSGDEQFF.

The chain is built from TRBV19 and TRBJ1-2; D ambiguous. Germline CDR1 and CDR2: LNHDA and SQIVND (reference sequence). V lost 5 bases, J lost 8 bases, and 15 bases lay in between. The CDR3 consists of 13 residues. Here the CDR3 reads CASSPGVGEGYTF. The CDR3 region has the DNA TGTGCCAGTAGTCCGGGAGTAGGTGAGGGCTACACCTTC.

The chain couples TRBV28 to TRBJ2-1; TRBD2 is a possible D gene (6 bases). The CDR3 totals 13 residues. From germline, CDR1 is MDHEN and CDR2 SYDVKM. V was trimmed by 5 bases and J by 7 bases, leaving 12 bases between them. CDR3 residues: CASSPASANEQFF. In nucleotides, the CDR3 is TGTGCCAGCAGTCCGGCTAGCGCAAATGAGCAGTTCTTC.

The chain joins TRBV7-8 to TRBJ1-1; D is unresolved. The CDR3 contains 14 residues. Trimming took 6 bases from V and 0 from J, leaving 11 bases between them. Germline CDR1 and CDR2: SGHVS and FQNEAQ. In nucleotides, the CDR3 is TGTGCCAGCAGTCTTACGTATCTGAACACTGAAGCTTTCTTT. Translated: CASSLTYLNTEAFF.

The genes are TRBV12-3 or TRBV12-4 and TRBJ1-1, with D hard to call. Trimming removed 7 bases at V and 0 bases at J, with 3 bases between. The CDR3 runs to 11 residues. Here the CDR3 DNA reads TGTGCCAGCAAGGTGAACACTGAAGCTTTCTTT. Translating gives CASKVNTEAFF.

V usage is TRBV6-6 and J usage is TRBJ1-5, with D possibly TRBD1 on 5 matching bases. The germline V gene has CDR1 MNHNY and CDR2 SVGAGI (reference sequence). The V end lost 4 bases, the J end lost 7 bases, and 8 bases lay between the germline ends. CDR3 length: 12 residues. CDR3 sequence (DNA): TGTGCCAGCAGTTCGGGGGACCAGCCCCAGCATTTT. It is translated as CASSSGDQPQHF.

The chain combines TRBV24-1 with TRBJ2-2; D is perhaps TRBD1 (6 bases). Per the germline V gene, CDR1 is KGHDR and CDR2 is SFDVKD. The CDR3 is made up of 16 amino acids. Trimming pared 3 bases from V and 5 bases from J, leaving 15 bases between. DNA of the CDR3: TGTGCCACCAGTGATCCGCGAAGGGGGTTAACCGGGGAGCTGTTTTTT. It is translated as CATSDPRRGLTGELFF.

The gene calls are TRBV15 and TRBJ2-2, with 11 bases that match TRBD2. The CDR3 consists of 16 residues. From germline, CDR1 is LNHNV and CDR2 YYDKDF (reference sequence). V trimming: 2 bases; J trimming: 6 bases; junction bases outside the gene matches: 5. In DNA form, the CDR3 reads TGTGCCACCAGCAGATTTAGCGGGGGGGCTCCCGGGGAGCTGTTTTTT. This translates into CATSRFSGGAPGELFF.

The CDR3 sequence is CASSFRSQPQHF. The DNA of the CDR3 is TGTGCCAGCAGTTTCCGGTCGCAGCCCCAGCATTTT. The rearrangement links TRBV28 to TRBJ1-5, with D hard to call. The CDR3 consists of 12 residues. Germline V CDR1 and CDR2: MDHEN, SYDVKM. Trimming removed 3 bases from V and 7 bases from J, with 7 bases in between.

The chain carries TRBV6-2 or TRBV6-3 and TRBJ1-1; D call uncertain. Per germline, CDR1 MNHEY and CDR2 SVGEGT. CDR3 length equals 16 residues. V was pared by 0 bases and J by 7 bases, with 18 bases between. Here the CDR3 DNA reads TGTGCCAGCAGTTACTCGTCACGGAGAAGAAATCATGAAGCTTTCTTT. It is translated as CASSYSSRRRNHEAFF.